This paragraph reports one TCR beta chain. The sample originates from a study of cytomegalovirus exposure and HLA in healthy donors. Researchers ran the PCR with 60 Vbeta and 13 Jbeta primers. TCRdb keeps only in-frame clones here, not all; method: immunoSEQ multiplex PCR. Of 150,000 to 200,000 clones in the sample, about 85% were seen once. What was sequenced was PBMCs. The TCR comes from a boy younger than 10 in good health and CMV-seronegative.

The DNA of the CDR3 is TGTGCCAGCAGTCAAGGGGAGAATCAGCCCCAGCATTTT. This sequence encodes CASSQGENQPQHF. The V gene is TRBV2, the J gene TRBJ1-5; TRBD1 is a possible D gene (5 bases). Germline V gene data show CDR1 as SNHLY and CDR2 as FYNNEI. The V end was cut by 5 bases, the J end by 4 bases, with 9 bases between. The CDR3 is made up of 13 amino acids.